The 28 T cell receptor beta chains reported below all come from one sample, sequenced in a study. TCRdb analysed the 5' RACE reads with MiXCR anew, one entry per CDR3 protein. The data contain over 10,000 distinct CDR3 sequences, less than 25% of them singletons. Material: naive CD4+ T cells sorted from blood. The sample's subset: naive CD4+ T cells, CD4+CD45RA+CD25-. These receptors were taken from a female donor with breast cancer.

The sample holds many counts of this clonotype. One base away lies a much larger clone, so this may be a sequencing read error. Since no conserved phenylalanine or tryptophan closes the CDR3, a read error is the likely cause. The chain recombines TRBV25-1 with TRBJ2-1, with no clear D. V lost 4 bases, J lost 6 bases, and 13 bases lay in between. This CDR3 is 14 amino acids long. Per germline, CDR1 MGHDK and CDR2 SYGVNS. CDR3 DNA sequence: TGTGCCAGCAGTGCCGCAGCAGACTTCAATGAGCAGTTCCTC. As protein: CASSAAADFNEQFL.

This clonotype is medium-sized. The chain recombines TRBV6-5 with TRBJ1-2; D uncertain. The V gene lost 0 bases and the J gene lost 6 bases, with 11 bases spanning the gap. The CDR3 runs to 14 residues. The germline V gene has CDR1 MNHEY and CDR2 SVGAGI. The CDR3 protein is CASSYSGHSDGYTF. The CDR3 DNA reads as TGTGCCAGCAGTTACTCAGGGCACAGCGATGGCTACACCTTC.

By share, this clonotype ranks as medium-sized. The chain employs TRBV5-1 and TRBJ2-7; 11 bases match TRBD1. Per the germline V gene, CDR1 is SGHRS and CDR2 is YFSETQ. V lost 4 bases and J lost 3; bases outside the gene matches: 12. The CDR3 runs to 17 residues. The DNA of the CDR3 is TGCGCCAGCAGCCCACGACCCGGACAGGGGGCCAACTACGAGCAGTACTTC. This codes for CASSPRPGQGANYEQYF.

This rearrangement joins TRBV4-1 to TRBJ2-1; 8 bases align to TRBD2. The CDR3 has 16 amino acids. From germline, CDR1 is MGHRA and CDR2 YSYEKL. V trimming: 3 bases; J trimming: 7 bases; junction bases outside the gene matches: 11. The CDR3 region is CASSHSKREIANEQFF. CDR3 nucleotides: TGCGCCAGCAGCCATTCCAAGCGGGAGATAGCAAATGAGCAGTTCTTC.

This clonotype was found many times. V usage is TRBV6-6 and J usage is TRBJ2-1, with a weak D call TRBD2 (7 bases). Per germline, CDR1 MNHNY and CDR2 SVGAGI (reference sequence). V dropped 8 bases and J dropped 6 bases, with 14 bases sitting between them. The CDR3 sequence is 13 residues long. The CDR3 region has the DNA TGTGCCAGCGCCCGGGGGGCAGGCAATGAGCAGTTCTTC. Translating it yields CASARGAGNEQFF.

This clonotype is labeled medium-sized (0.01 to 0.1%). For the CDR3, the DNA is TGTGCCAGCAGTGCCCCGGGACTAGCGGGCCTGGGCAATGAGCAGTTCTTC. It is translated as CASSAPGLAGLGNEQFF. The gene calls are TRBV25-1 and TRBJ2-1; 12 bases map to TRBD2. The CDR3 totals 17 residues. CDR1 and CDR2 from the germline V gene are MGHDK and SYGVNS. Unmatched junction bases numbered 10, after V lost 4 bases and J lost 6 bases. Complete variable domain (other parts from reference TRBV25-1 and TRBJ2-1): EADIYQTPRYLVIGTGKKITLECSQTMGHDKMYWYQQDPGMELHLIHYSYGVNSTEKGDLSSESTVSRIRTEHFPLTLESARPSHTSQYLCASSAPGLAGLGNEQFFGPGTRLTVL.

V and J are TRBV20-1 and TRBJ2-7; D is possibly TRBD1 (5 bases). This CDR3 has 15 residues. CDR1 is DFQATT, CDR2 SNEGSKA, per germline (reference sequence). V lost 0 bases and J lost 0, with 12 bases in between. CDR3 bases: TGCAGTGCTAGAGAAGGGGTTACTAACTCCTACGAGCAGTACTTC. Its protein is CSAREGVTNSYEQYF.

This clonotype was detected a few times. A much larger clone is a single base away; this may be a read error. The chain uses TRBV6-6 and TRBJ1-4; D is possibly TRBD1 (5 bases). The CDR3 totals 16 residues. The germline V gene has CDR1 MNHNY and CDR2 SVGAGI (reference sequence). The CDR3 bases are TGTGCCAGCAGTCCTGACATGGGGGGAACTAATGACAAACTGTTTTTT. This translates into CASSPDMGGTNDKLFF.

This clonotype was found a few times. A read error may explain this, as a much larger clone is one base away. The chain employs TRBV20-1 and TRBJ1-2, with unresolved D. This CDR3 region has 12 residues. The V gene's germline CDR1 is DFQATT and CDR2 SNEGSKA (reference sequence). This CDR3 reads CSARGFNYGHTF. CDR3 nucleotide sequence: TGCAGTGCTAGAGGGTTTAACTATGGCCACACCTTC.

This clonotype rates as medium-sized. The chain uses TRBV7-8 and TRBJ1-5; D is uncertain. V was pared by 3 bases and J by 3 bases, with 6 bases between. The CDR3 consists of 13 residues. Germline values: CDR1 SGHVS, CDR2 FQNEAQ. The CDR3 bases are TGTGCCAGCAGCTTTTCGACCAATCAGCCCCAGCATTTT. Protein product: CASSFSTNQPQHF.

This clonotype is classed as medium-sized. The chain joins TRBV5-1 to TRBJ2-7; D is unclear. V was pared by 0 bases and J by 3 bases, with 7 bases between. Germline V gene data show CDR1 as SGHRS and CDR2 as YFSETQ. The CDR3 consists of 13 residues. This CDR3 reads CASSLDGFYEQYF. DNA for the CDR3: TGCGCCAGCAGCTTGGACGGATTCTACGAGCAGTACTTC.

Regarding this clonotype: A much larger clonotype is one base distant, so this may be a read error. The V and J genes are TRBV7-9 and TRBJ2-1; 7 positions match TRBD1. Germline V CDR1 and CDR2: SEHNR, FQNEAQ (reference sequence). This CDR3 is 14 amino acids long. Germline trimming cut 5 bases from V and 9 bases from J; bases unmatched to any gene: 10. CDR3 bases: TGTGCCAGCAGCCTGGACAGGAGATTAGTTGAGCAGTTCTTC. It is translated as CASSLDRRLVEQFF.

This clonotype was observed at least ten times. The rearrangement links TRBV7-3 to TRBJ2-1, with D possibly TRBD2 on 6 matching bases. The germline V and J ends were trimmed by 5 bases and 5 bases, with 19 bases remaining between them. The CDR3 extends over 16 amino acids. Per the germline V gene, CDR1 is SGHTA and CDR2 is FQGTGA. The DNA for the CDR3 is TGTGCCAGCAGCCCGAGACTAGTGGGAGAGAACAATGAGCAGTTCTTC. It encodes CASSPRLVGENNEQFF.

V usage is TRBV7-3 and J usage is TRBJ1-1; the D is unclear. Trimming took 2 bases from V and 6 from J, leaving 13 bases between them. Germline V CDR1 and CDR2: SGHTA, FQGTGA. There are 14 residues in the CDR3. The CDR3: CASSLYETPSEAFF. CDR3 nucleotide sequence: TGTGCCAGCAGCTTATATGAGACACCTTCTGAAGCTTTCTTT.

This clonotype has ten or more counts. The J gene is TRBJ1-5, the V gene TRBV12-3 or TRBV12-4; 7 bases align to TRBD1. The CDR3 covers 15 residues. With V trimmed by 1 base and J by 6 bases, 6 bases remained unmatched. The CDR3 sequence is CASSLEQGGVQPQHF. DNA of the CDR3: TGTGCCAGCAGTTTAGAGCAGGGGGGGGTTCAGCCCCAGCATTTT.

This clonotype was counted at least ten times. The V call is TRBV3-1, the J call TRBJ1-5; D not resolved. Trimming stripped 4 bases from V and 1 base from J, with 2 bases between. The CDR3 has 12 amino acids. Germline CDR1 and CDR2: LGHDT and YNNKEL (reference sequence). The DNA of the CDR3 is TGTGCCAGCAGCCGGAGCAATCAGCCCCAGCATTTT. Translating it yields CASSRSNQPQHF.

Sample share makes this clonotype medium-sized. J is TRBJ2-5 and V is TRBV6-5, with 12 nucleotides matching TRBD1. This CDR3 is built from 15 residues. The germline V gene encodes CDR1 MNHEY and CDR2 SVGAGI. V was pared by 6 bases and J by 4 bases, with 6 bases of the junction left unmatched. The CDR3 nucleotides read TGTGCCAGCAGAGCCGGGACAGGGGGCCGAGAGACCCAGTACTTC. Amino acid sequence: CASRAGTGGRETQYF.

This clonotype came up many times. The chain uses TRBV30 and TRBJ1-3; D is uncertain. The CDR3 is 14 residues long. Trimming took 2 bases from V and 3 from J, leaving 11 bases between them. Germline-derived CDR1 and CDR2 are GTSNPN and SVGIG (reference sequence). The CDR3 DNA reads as TGTGCCTGGAGTTCGGACGGAGATGGAAACACCATATATTTT. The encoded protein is CAWSSDGDGNTIYF.

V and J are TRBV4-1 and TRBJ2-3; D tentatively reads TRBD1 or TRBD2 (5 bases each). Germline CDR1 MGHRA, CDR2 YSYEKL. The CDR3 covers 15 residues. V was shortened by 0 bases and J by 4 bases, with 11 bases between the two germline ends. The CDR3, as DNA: TGCGCCAGCAGCCAAGATGTGGGGGTATCAGATACGCAGTATTTT. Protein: CASSQDVGVSDTQYF.

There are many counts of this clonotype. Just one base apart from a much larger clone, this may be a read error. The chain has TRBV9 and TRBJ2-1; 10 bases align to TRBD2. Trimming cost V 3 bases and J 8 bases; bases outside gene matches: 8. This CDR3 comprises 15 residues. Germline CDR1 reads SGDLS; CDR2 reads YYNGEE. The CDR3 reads CASSAPGTSVYEQFF. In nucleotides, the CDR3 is TGTGCCAGCAGCGCCCCCGGGACTAGCGTATATGAGCAGTTCTTC.

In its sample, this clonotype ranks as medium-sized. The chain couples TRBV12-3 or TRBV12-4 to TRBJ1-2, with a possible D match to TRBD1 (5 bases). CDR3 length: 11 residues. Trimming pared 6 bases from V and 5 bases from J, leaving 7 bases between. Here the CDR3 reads CASRTAYGYTF. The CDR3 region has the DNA TGTGCCAGCAGGACAGCTTATGGCTACACCTTC.

The CDR3 reads CSARRGAGNTEAFF. The CDR3, as DNA: TGCAGTGCTAGAAGAGGGGCAGGGAACACTGAAGCTTTCTTT. V and J are TRBV20-1 and TRBJ1-1; TRBD1 is a possible D gene (5 bases). CDR1 is DFQATT, CDR2 SNEGSKA, per germline (reference sequence). The CDR3 runs to 14 residues. The V and J ends lost 2 bases and 1 base respectively, with 11 bases between them.

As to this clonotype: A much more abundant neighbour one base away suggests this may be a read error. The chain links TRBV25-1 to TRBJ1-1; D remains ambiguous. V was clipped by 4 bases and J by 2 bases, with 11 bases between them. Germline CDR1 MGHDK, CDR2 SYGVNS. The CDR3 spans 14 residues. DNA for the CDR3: TGTGCCAGCAGTGTAGGGTACAGTAACACTGAAGCTTTCTTT. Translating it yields CASSVGYSNTEAFF.

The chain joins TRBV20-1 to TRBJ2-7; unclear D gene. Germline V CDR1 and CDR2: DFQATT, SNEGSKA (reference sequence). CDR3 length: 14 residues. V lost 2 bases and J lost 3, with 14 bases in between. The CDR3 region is CSARRSGRNYEQYF. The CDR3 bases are TGCAGTGCTAGAAGGTCTGGGCGAAACTACGAGCAGTACTTC.

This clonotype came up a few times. In DNA form, the CDR3 reads TGTGCCAGCAGCTCTCCGTCCAGCTCCTACGAGCAGTACTTC. It is translated as CASSSPSSSYEQYF. The rearrangement links TRBV5-4 to TRBJ2-7; no clear D gene. Trimming pared 3 bases from V and 0 bases from J, leaving 10 bases between. This CDR3 has 14 amino acids. Per germline, CDR1 SGHNT and CDR2 YYREEE (reference sequence).

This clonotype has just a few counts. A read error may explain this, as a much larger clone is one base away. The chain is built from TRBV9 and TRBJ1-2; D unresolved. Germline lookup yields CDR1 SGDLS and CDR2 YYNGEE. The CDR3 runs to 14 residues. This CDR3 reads CASSVGAENYGYTF. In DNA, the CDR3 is TGTGCCAGCAGCGTAGGGGCCGAAAACTACGGCTACACCTTC.

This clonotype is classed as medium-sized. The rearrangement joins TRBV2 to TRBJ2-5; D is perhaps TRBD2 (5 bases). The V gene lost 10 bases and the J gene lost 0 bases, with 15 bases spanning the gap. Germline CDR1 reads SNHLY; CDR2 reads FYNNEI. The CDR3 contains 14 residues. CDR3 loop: CATPPSGYQETQYF. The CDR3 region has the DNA TGTGCCACTCCACCTTCGGGGTACCAAGAGACCCAGTACTTC.

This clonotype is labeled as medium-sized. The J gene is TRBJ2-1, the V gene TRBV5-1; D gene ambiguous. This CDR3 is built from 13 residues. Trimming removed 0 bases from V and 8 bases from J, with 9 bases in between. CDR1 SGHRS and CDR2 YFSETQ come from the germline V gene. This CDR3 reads CASSLVLDDEQFF. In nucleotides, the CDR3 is TGCGCCAGCAGCTTGGTGTTAGACGATGAGCAGTTCTTC.